The clone carrying this T cell receptor beta chain was seen just once. The antigen is not known. The CDR3 totals 14 residues. Looked up from germline, CDR1 is SGHNT and CDR2 is YYREEE (reference sequence). These data are taken from a study of OX40 agonist ivuxolimab in advanced cancers. In the study overall: Earlier anti-PD-1, anti-PD-L1 or anti-CTLA-4 therapy was permitted; 35% to 50% had received some. A partial response was reached by three patients: one with hepatocellular carcinoma and two with cutaneous melanoma. Notes on the study in general: Average numbers of expanded clones were greater in CD8+ T cells than in CD4+.

TCRdb keeps only in-frame clones here, not all; method: immunoSEQ multiplex PCR. The sample contains some 60,000 clones, roughly 89% of which appear only once. This rearrangement joins TRBV5-4 to TRBJ2-5; 11 bases map to TRBD2. The DNA matches TRBJ2-7 better at its end, which makes the J call doubtful. The sequence derives from an adult with an advanced solid tumor such as melanoma, head and neck, liver or kidney cancer. This material consisted of CD4+ or CD8+ T cells sorted from blood, taken in a trial of the OX40 agonist ivuxolimab. In nucleotides, the CDR3 is TGTGCCAGCAGCCCGACTAGCGGGAAATACGAGCAGTACTTC. Residues: CASSPTSGKYEQYF.